Listed below are T cell receptor beta chains from one sample, sequenced in a study of T cells after yellow fever vaccination. A single record per CDR3 protein comes from TCRdb applying MiXCR to the 5' RACE reads. This table holds some 260,000 distinct CDR3 sequences, around 5.2% found once. The sample here was CD4+ T cells sorted from PBMCs, taken on the day of the yellow fever booster vaccination. These receptors were obtained from a man between 18 and 29 years old who received the YFV17D yellow fever vaccine. CDR3s include the opening cysteine and the closing phenylalanine or tryptophan. D genes are given only for firm matches. Expanded clones get a size class; other rows say once, few or many, or leave the size out.

TRBV7-9	-	TRBJ1-6	-	CASSSQGPPLHF	TGTGCCAGCAGCTCCCAGGGTCCACCCCTCCACTTT
TRBV15	many	TRBJ2-6	-	CATFSGGSTYSGANVLTF	TGTGCCACCTTTAGTGGGGGCTCAACTTACTCTGGGGCCAACGTCCTGACTTTC
TRBV29-1	many	TRBJ1-3	-	CSVSGPGNTIYF	TGCAGCGTATCGGGGCCTGGAAACACCATATATTTT
TRBV5-1	-	TRBJ1-3	-	CASSPTESGNTIYF	TGCGCCAGCAGCCCTACAGAGTCTGGAAACACCATATATTTT
TRBV24-1	-	TRBJ2-5	TRBD2	CATSDGLAGVETQYF	TGTGCCACCAGTGATGGTCTAGCGGGGGTTGAGACCCAGTACTTC
TRBV11-2	few	TRBJ2-2	TRBD2	CASSIGGTINTGELFF	TGTGCCAGCAGCATCGGCGGGACTATCAACACCGGGGAGCTGTTTTTT
TRBV7-9	-	TRBJ1-2	-	CASSLEHGYTF	TGTGCCAGCAGCTTAGAGCATGGCTACACCTTC
TRBV27	few	TRBJ2-3	-	CATMRQPRLDTQYF	TGTGCCACTATGAGGCAGCCGCGCCTAGATACGCAGTATTTT
TRBV10-3	-	TRBJ1-2	-	CAISVEENYGYTF	TGTGCCATCAGTGTTGAGGAAAACTATGGCTACACCTTC
TRBV20-1	-	TRBJ2-5	TRBD2	CSAETATSGGGRLETQYF	TGCAGTGCTGAAACGGCGACTAGCGGGGGCGGCAGGTTGGAGACCCAGTACTTC
TRBV7-8	many	TRBJ1-1	TRBD1	CASSSRQGVRNTEAFF	TGTGCCAGCAGCTCCCGACAGGGGGTTCGAAACACTGAAGCTTTCTTT
TRBV7-9	many	TRBJ2-5	-	CASSRTGPRETQYF	TGTGCCAGCAGCAGAACCGGGCCACGAGAGACCCAGTACTTC
TRBV12-3/TRBV12-4	-	TRBJ1-5	TRBD1	CASSRGQGWISNQPQHF	TGTGCCAGCAGCCGGGGACAGGGGTGGATCAGCAATCAGCCCCAGCATTTT
TRBV12-3/TRBV12-4	many	TRBJ2-2	TRBD2	CASSPRSGVPPGELFF	TGTGCCAGCAGTCCCCGAAGCGGGGTACCGCCCGGGGAGCTGTTTTTT
TRBV4-3	many	TRBJ1-2	-	CASSQDTNYGYTF	TGCGCCAGCAGCCAAGACACCAACTATGGCTACACCTTC
TRBV10-3	few	TRBJ2-3	TRBD2	CAINKSSGGRTDTQYF	TGTGCCATCAATAAATCCTCGGGGGGGAGGACAGATACGCAGTATTTT
TRBV3-1	many	TRBJ2-2	TRBD1	CASSQGTGVRTGELFF	TGTGCCAGCAGCCAAGGGACAGGGGTCAGGACCGGGGAGCTGTTTTTT
TRBV6-5	-	TRBJ1-2	-	CASSFGPSNYGYTF	TGTGCCAGCAGTTTCGGACCTAGTAACTATGGCTACACCTTC
TRBV7-6	many	TRBJ2-2	-	CASSSVRGAPGELFF	TGTGCCAGCAGCTCTGTCCGGGGGGCCCCCGGGGAGCTGTTTTTT
TRBV7-3	few	TRBJ2-5	-	CASSLRSEGTQYF	TGTGCCAGCAGCTTAAGGTCTGAGGGAACCCAGTACTTC
TRBV5-1	-	TRBJ1-5	-	CASSFTGRGQPQHF	TGCGCCAGCAGCTTTACAGGGAGGGGTCAGCCCCAGCATTTT
TRBV11-2	many	TRBJ1-2	-	CASSLMEDGYTF	TGTGCCAGCAGCTTAATGGAGGATGGCTACACCTTC
TRBV11-3	-	TRBJ2-1	-	CASSFNGGGEQFF	TGTGCCAGCAGCTTTAATGGGGGCGGGGAGCAGTTCTTC
TRBV29-1	few	TRBJ1-2	TRBD1	CSVETGVGYGYTF	TGCAGCGTTGAGACAGGGGTCGGCTATGGCTACACCTTC
TRBV10-3	few	TRBJ2-1	-	CAIRGDRGKRGDPYNEQFF	TGTGCCATCAGGGGGGACAGGGGTAAGCGGGGGGACCCCTACAATGAGCAGTTCTTC
TRBV19	few	TRBJ2-7	-	CASSLFYWGTYEQYF	TGTGCCAGTAGTCTGTTCTATTGGGGCACCTACGAGCAGTACTTC
TRBV12-3/TRBV12-4	many	TRBJ2-5	TRBD2	CASSPGLAEETQYF	TGTGCCAGCAGCCCGGGACTAGCGGAAGAGACCCAGTACTTC
TRBV29-1	many	TRBJ1-2	-	CSVEDYRDGYTF	TGCAGCGTCGAAGATTACAGGGATGGCTACACCTTC
TRBV6-2/TRBV6-3	many	TRBJ2-1	-	CASRGIYNEQFF	TGTGCCAGCAGGGGGATATACAATGAGCAGTTCTTC
TRBV7-2	few	TRBJ1-1	TRBD1	CASSEDRVTEAFF	TGTGCCAGCAGCGAAGACAGGGTCACTGAAGCTTTCTTT
TRBV15	few	TRBJ1-2	TRBD1	CATSRVGTGVNYGYTF	TGTGCCACCAGCAGAGTGGGGACAGGAGTTAACTATGGCTACACCTTC
TRBV9	-	TRBJ2-2	-	CASSVVGGPVGELFF	TGTGCCAGCAGCGTTGTCGGGGGGCCGGTCGGGGAGCTGTTTTTT
TRBV4-2	few	TRBJ2-2	TRBD2	CASSQETSGGAVGELFF	TGTGCCAGCAGCCAAGAGACCAGCGGGGGGGCCGTCGGGGAGCTGTTTTTT
TRBV19	few	TRBJ2-1	TRBD2	CASSPQTSGVNEQFF	TGTGCCAGTAGTCCCCAGACTAGCGGGGTGAATGAGCAGTTCTTC
TRBV16	few	TRBJ1-1	-	CASSQGATGTEAFF	TGTGCCAGCAGCCAAGGTGCGACGGGCACTGAAGCTTTCTTT
TRBV24-1	-	TRBJ2-7	TRBD1	CATSALSPQGVNYEQYF	TGTGCCACCAGTGCCCTTTCCCCACAGGGGGTGAACTACGAGCAGTACTTC
TRBV6-2/TRBV6-3	many	TRBJ1-5	-	CASSSRGNQPQHF	TGTGCCAGCAGCTCGAGGGGCAATCAGCCCCAGCATTTT
TRBV4-3	-	TRBJ2-7	-	CASSQDLNRDYAYEQYF	TGCGCCAGCAGCCAAGATTTGAATCGAGACTACGCCTACGAGCAGTACTTC
TRBV5-4	-	TRBJ2-5	-	CASSLATGVGETQYF	TGTGCCAGCAGCTTGGCCACGGGTGTGGGAGAGACCCAGTACTTC
TRBV20-1	few	TRBJ2-5	-	CSAPQWAGASQETQYF	TGCAGTGCCCCCCAGTGGGCGGGGGCCTCCCAAGAGACCCAGTACTTC
TRBV6-2/TRBV6-3	-	TRBJ2-5	-	CASSYVAGRQYQETQYF	TGTGCCAGCAGTTACGTCGCGGGGAGACAGTACCAAGAGACCCAGTACTTC
TRBV4-3	many	TRBJ2-7	TRBD2	CASSPHSGGTFYEQYF	TGCGCCAGCAGCCCCCACAGCGGGGGGACCTTCTACGAGCAGTACTTC
TRBV7-8	many	TRBJ2-5	TRBD2	CASRSLGGATGETQYF	TGTGCCAGCAGATCCCTCGGGGGGGCTACGGGAGAGACCCAGTACTTC
TRBV9	-	TRBJ1-2	-	CASSVDYSLYGYTF	TGTGCCAGCAGCGTAGACTATTCCCTCTATGGCTACACCTTC
TRBV7-2	many	TRBJ1-1	-	CASSPRNTEAFF	TGTGCCAGCAGCCCTAGGAACACTGAAGCTTTCTTT